This TCR beta chain stems from a study of identical twins. The cDNA had a unique molecular identifier and a template-switch universal primer site. TCRdb re-analysed the 5' RACE reads in MiXCR, keeping a single row per CDR3 protein. Altogether 200,000 to 250,000 distinct CDR3 sequences are present, about 12% being singletons, with the ten largest covering 4% to 5%. Findings and limits, study-wide: Insertions ran lower in abundant cord blood beta clonotypes, though not in memory repertoires. Modeled out-of-frame TCR alpha sharing in monozygotic twins fell below observed levels.

This clonotype was counted at least ten times. Its specificity is not known. Trimming stripped 2 bases from V and 4 bases from J, with 12 bases between. There are 15 residues in the CDR3. Looked up from germline, CDR1 is SGHTA and CDR2 is FQGNSA. This sample also belongs to another study, concerning yellow fever vaccine responses in identical twins. That paper states: Convergence reportedly seemed to mark part of the twins' vaccine T cell response, with personalization marking the rest.

The receptor was derived from a woman between 18 and 30 years old in good health. The sample comprised memory (CD45RO+) T cells sorted from blood. The rearrangement joins TRBV7-2 to TRBJ2-1; D is undetermined. DNA for the CDR3: TGTGCCAGCAGCTTAAATGGTCAAATATACAATGAGCAGTTCTTC. It is translated as CASSLNGQIYNEQFF.